This T cell receptor (beta chain) was obtained from a study of spatial heterogeneity in lung cancer. Overall study results and limits: Tracking of tumor mutation counts was seen in expanded intratumoral alpha and beta TCR counts.

Via MiXCR, TCRdb re-called the 5' RACE reads, giving one row per CDR3 protein. In the table there are some 14,000 distinct CDR3 sequences, about 5% of which are singletons. This clonotype was recorded at least ten times. The antigen remains unidentified. Time point indicated: sample taken at primary tumor resection. The authors sequenced whole RNA from tumor, nontumor lung or frozen PBMC without sorting. The CDR3 has 13 amino acids. Germline V CDR1 and CDR2: SEHNR, FQNEAQ (reference sequence). Trimming removed 10 bases from V and 4 bases from J, with 13 bases in between. The chain carries TRBV7-9 and TRBJ2-2, with a weak D call TRBD2 (7 bases). Sequenced here: lung tumor tissue, sampled at surgery. This receptor was identified in a female donor with early-stage non-small cell lung cancer. The CDR3 nucleotides read TGTGCCACCCACAGGGAGGGCACCGGGGAGCTGTTTTTT. It translates to CATHREGTGELFF.